This T cell receptor (beta chain) was sequenced during a study of cytomegalovirus exposure and HLA in healthy donors. Study as a whole: It was reported in a later analysis that the 120 validation repertoires used the same platform as the 666 first-cohort repertoires.

Trimming cost V 1 base and J 6 bases; bases outside gene matches: 2. This CDR3 spans 14 amino acids. From germline, CDR1 is SGHVS and CDR2 FQNEAQ. The method was immunoSEQ multiplex PCR; TCRdb's version includes in-frame clones alone and lacks a portion of them. The repertoire holds under 350,000 clones, 86% seen once, with 1% in the top ten. Overall study findings and caveats: The classifier, whose performance was assessed in both the original and validation cohorts, reportedly diagnosed cytomegalovirus status with high specificity and sensitivity.

As concerns this clone: Antigen: not known.

This sequence joins TRBV7-8 and TRBJ1-5; 8 positions agree with TRBD1. Sequenced: PBMCs. This sequence originates from a woman aged 18-29 years in good health and CMV-seronegative. The CDR3 loop reads CASSLGDRGQPQHF. The CDR3 DNA sequence: TGTGCCAGCAGCTTAGGAGACAGGGGTCAGCCCCAGCATTTT.